The clone carrying this T cell receptor (beta chain) came up a few times. Authors' data handling: Quantification of nucleated cells was approximated via reference gene primer amplification. Measured with immunoSEQ multiplex PCR; TCRdb has only the in-frame clones, and not every one. The V and J calls and clone size are taken from that table; D and trimming were inferred from the DNA. The sample lists roughly 190,000 clones, roughly 82% occurring once. This sample was included in a study of blood T cell repertoires in COVID-19. About the research overall: Sites in the United States, Italy and Spain provided acute and convalescent COVID-19 samples.

Sequencing was done on a sample of PBMCs or T cells enriched from blood (not recorded which). The TCR originated in a man aged 35-49 years who had recovered from COVID-19.

CDR3 sequence (DNA): TGTGCCAGCAGTGAGGCCGGGACTAGCGGGAGGGACAATGAGCAGTTCTTC. It is translated as CASSEAGTSGRDNEQFF. The chain recombines TRBV6-1 with TRBJ2-1; 16 nucleotides agree with TRBD2. The V gene's germline CDR1 is MNHNS and CDR2 SASEGT. This CDR3 region has 17 residues. Trimming at V came to 3 bases and at J to 5 bases, leaving 4 bases not matched to a gene.